Following are 25 T cell receptor beta chains from one sample sequenced in a study of blood T cell repertoires in COVID-19. The assay was immunoSEQ multiplex PCR, and TCRdb's table has in-frame clones only and misses some. The repertoire holds about 38,000 clones, with approximately 90% as singletons. Sample: peripheral blood. Receptor source: a human donor in a cohort sampled during active COVID-19.

The chain carries TRBV11-1 and TRBJ2-1, with D possibly being TRBD2 (6 bases). Germline assignment: CDR1 SGHAT and CDR2 FQDESV (reference sequence). Trimming removed 5 bases at V and 7 bases at J, with 15 bases between. The CDR3 has 14 residues. The CDR3 DNA follows: TGTGCCAGCAGCACCGCGGGGAATAAGAATGAGCAGTTCTTC. Its translation: CASSTAGNKNEQFF.

This chain connects TRBV5-1 to TRBJ1-1; D may be TRBD1 (5 bases). Trimming removed 0 bases at V and 5 bases at J, with 14 bases between. The CDR3 runs 15 residues. Germline-derived CDR1 and CDR2 are SGHRS and YFSETQ. CDR3 DNA: TGCGCCAGCAGCTTGGACGGCCAGGGTCGAACTGAAGCTTTCTTT. Its protein product is CASSLDGQGRTEAFF. Full variable domain (remainder filled in from reference TRBV5-1 and TRBJ1-1): KAGVTQTPRYLIKTRGQQVTLSCSPISGHRSVSWYQQTPGQGLQFLFEYFSETQRNKGNFPGRFSGRQFSNSRSEMNVSTLELGDSALYLCASSLDGQGRTEAFFGQGTRLTVV.

V usage is TRBV27 and J usage is TRBJ1-1, with a tentative D call TRBD1 (5 bases). Between the trimmed V and J ends, which lost 4 bases and 1 base, there was a span of 13 bases. The CDR3 is 15 amino acids. Germline V gene sequence: CDR1 MNHEY, CDR2 SMNVEV (reference sequence). CDR3 bases: TGTGCCAGCAGTTCGGCGGGGCGGCCGAACACTGAAGCTTTCTTT. Translating it yields CASSSAGRPNTEAFF.

The chain uses TRBV19 and TRBJ2-1, with a weak D call TRBD2 (6 bases). The V end lost 5 bases, the J end lost 10 bases, and 12 bases lay between the germline ends. Germline V gives CDR1 LNHDA, CDR2 SQIVND (reference sequence). This CDR3 comprises 12 residues. The CDR3 sequence: CASSPRLGEQFF. Written as DNA, the CDR3 is TGTGCCAGTAGTCCCCGACTAGGGGAGCAGTTCTTC. Full variable domain (rest looked up from reference TRBV19 and TRBJ2-1): DGGITQSPKYLFRKEGQNVTLSCEQNLNHDAMYWYRQDPGQGLRLIYYSQIVNDFQKGDIAEGYSVSREKKESFPLTVTSAQKNPTAFYLCASSPRLGEQFFGPGTRLTVL.

V gene TRBV19 combines with J gene TRBJ2-1; 9 positions agree with TRBD2. Germline assignment: CDR1 LNHDA and CDR2 SQIVND (reference sequence). This CDR3 has 14 residues. The V and J ends lost 6 bases and 4 bases, in that order; junction bases with no gene match: 4. Here the CDR3 DNA reads TGTGCCAGTAGCGAAGCGGGAGGATACAATGAGCAGTTCTTC. This codes for CASSEAGGYNEQFF.

In this sample, this clone turned up once. This chain connects TRBV28 to TRBJ2-1; TRBD2 aligns across 7 bases. Germline V lookup: CDR1 MDHEN, CDR2 SYDVKM. There are 20 residues in the CDR3. Trimming cost V 5 bases and J 4 bases; bases outside gene matches: 23. The CDR3 coding sequence is TGTGCCAGCAGTACATCCCCTGGTACGCCTGGACTAGTGAAGTACAATGAGCAGTTCTTC. Protein: CASSTSPGTPGLVKYNEQFF.

The rearrangement links TRBV4-2 to TRBJ1-1, with TRBD1 matching 10 bases. V trimming: 0 bases; J trimming: 11 bases; junction bases outside the gene matches: 12. Germline CDR1 LGHNA, CDR2 YNFKEQ. This CDR3 contains 16 residues. The CDR3 coding sequence is TGTGCCAGCAGCCAAGATAGGGGAGGGACAGGGGTGGATGCTTTCTTT. This gives the protein CASSQDRGGTGVDAFF.

The V gene is TRBV19, the J gene TRBJ1-1, with D tentatively TRBD1 (5 bases). Trimming removed 10 bases from V and 11 bases from J, with 23 bases in between. Germline CDR1 and CDR2: LNHDA and SQIVND (reference sequence). The CDR3 runs to 13 residues. The CDR3 reads CATGEGLGLGAFF. The CDR3, as DNA: TGTGCCACTGGGGAGGGACTTGGATTGGGCGCTTTCTTT. Combining the CDR3 with reference TRBV19 and TRBJ1-1 gives the whole variable domain DGGITQSPKYLFRKEGQNVTLSCEQNLNHDAMYWYRQDPGQGLRLIYYSQIVNDFQKGDIAEGYSVSREKKESFPLTVTSAQKNPTAFYLCATGEGLGLGAFFGQGTRLTVV.

The chain joins TRBV10-3 to TRBJ2-5; TRBD1 matches at 8 bases. The V and J ends lost 7 bases and 4 bases, in that order; junction bases with no gene match: 8. This CDR3 is 14 amino acids long. Per the germline V gene, CDR1 is ENHRY and CDR2 is SYGVKD. The CDR3 spells CAIKGQGLGETQYF. In DNA form, the CDR3 reads TGTGCCATCAAAGGACAGGGATTGGGAGAGACCCAGTACTTC.

The V gene is TRBV6-1, the J gene TRBJ2-5, with D possibly TRBD2 on 6 matching bases. Per germline, CDR1 MNHNS and CDR2 SASEGT. The CDR3 covers 17 residues. The germline V and J ends were trimmed by 4 bases and 7 bases, with 25 bases remaining between them. The CDR3 nucleotides are TGTGCCAGCAGTGTAGAGGGGACTTACAGCGGCCGGGGGACCCAGTACTTC. Its protein product is CASSVEGTYSGRGTQYF.

The chain uses TRBV6-5 and TRBJ2-7, with TRBD1 identical over 7 bases. CDR3 length: 14 residues. CDR1 MNHEY and CDR2 SVGAGI come from the germline V gene. V shed 4 bases, J shed 3 bases, and the junction held 6 bases outside the gene matches. The DNA of the CDR3 is TGTGCCAGCAGTTCCCCGACAGGGAGCTACGAGCAGTACTTC. This sequence encodes CASSSPTGSYEQYF.

This chain uses TRBV12-3 or TRBV12-4 with TRBJ1-5; a possible D gene is TRBD1 (6 bases). This CDR3 has 13 residues. Between the trimmed V and J ends, which lost 6 bases and 7 bases, there was a span of 13 bases. The CDR3 DNA reads as TGTGCCAGCAGCCTAGGGGGGGGCCAGCCCCAGCATTTT. It yields the protein CASSLGGGQPQHF.

A single count supports this clone. This sequence joins TRBV6-2 or TRBV6-3 and TRBJ2-4; possible D gene TRBD2, 5 bases. Germline-derived CDR1 and CDR2 are MNHEY and SVGEGT. V was trimmed by 0 bases and J by 9 bases, leaving 12 bases between them. The CDR3 loop spans 14 amino acids. Here the CDR3 DNA reads TGTGCCAGCAGTTACTCGGCACTAGGAGTCATTCAGTACTTC. This encodes CASSYSALGVIQYF.

The rearrangement uses TRBV6-5 and TRBJ1-4; the D gene is possibly TRBD1 (6 bases). Trimming pared 2 bases from V and 4 bases from J, leaving 14 bases between. The CDR3 runs 16 residues. Germline-derived CDR1 and CDR2 are MNHEY and SVGAGI. CDR3 bases: TGTGCCAGCAGTTACAGGTTTCAGGGGCATAATGAAAAACTGTTTTTT. It yields the protein CASSYRFQGHNEKLFF.

The chain employs TRBV9 and TRBJ1-4; D gene uncertain. The CDR3 sequence is 15 residues long. CDR1 is SGDLS and CDR2 is YYNGEE in the germline V gene. V dropped 4 bases and J dropped 5 bases, with 15 bases sitting between them. CDR3: CASSTRGRNNEKLFF. CDR3 DNA: TGTGCCAGCAGCACTCGGGGAAGGAACAATGAAAAACTGTTTTTT.

This chain uses TRBV7-2 with TRBJ2-5; 11 bases are shared with TRBD2. Trimming at V came to 8 bases and at J to 2 bases, leaving 10 bases not matched to a gene. Germline-derived CDR1 and CDR2 are SGHTA and FQGNSA. This CDR3 contains 16 residues. The CDR3 region has the DNA TGTGCCAGCGCTTTAGCGGGAGGGATAGTTCAAGAGACCCAGTACTTC. Translation gives CASALAGGIVQETQYF.

CDR3 sequence: CASSLEGQPNTGELFF. DNA for the CDR3: TGTGCCAGCAGCTTAGAGGGACAGCCGAACACCGGGGAGCTGTTTTTT. This chain joins TRBV4-2 and TRBJ2-2; the match to TRBD1 covers 7 bases. The junction had 6 bases not matched to a gene; V was cut back by 5 bases and J by 0 bases. The V gene's germline CDR1 is LGHNA and CDR2 YNFKEQ. This CDR3 comprises 16 residues.

The rearrangement links TRBV28 to TRBJ1-2; weak D call: TRBD1 (5 bases). Germline CDR1 and CDR2: MDHEN and SYDVKM. The CDR3 consists of 12 residues. V was shortened by 5 bases and J by 8 bases, with 12 bases between the two germline ends. CDR3 sequence (DNA): TGTGCCAGCAGTGACCCAGGGTTCGGCTACACCTTC. This encodes CASSDPGFGYTF.

This sequence joins TRBV11-2 and TRBJ2-2; no definite D call. The CDR3 spans 13 residues. Per the germline V gene, CDR1 is SGHAT and CDR2 is FQNNGV. Deletions cut 6 bases from V and 8 bases from J, with 13 bases between. The CDR3, as DNA: TGTGCCAGCAGTTTGTTCGTTGCGGGGGAGCTGTTTTTT. This gives the protein CASSLFVAGELFF.

V is TRBV10-3 and J is TRBJ2-5; 7 bases are shared with TRBD2. V lost 7 bases to trimming and J lost 1 base; unmatched junction nucleotides: 6. CDR1 is ENHRY and CDR2 is SYGVKD in the germline V gene. There are 14 residues in the CDR3. The CDR3 nucleotides read TGTGCCATCATGGCTAGCGGCTTCCAAGAGACCCAGTACTTC. Amino acid sequence: CAIMASGFQETQYF.

This chain joins TRBV4-1 and TRBJ1-3, with a weak D call TRBD1 (5 bases). CDR3 size: 17 residues. CDR1 and CDR2 from the germline V gene are MGHRA and YSYEKL. V dropped 0 bases and J dropped 3 bases, with 15 bases sitting between them. CDR3: CASSQDPGDSYGNTIYF. CDR3 nucleotides: TGCGCCAGCAGCCAAGATCCCGGGGACTCTTATGGAAACACCATATATTTT.

The chain combines TRBV6-5 with TRBJ1-2, with D perhaps matching TRBD1 (5 bases). The germline V and J ends were trimmed by 6 bases and 4 bases, with 18 bases remaining between them. This CDR3 region has 15 residues. Germline loops: CDR1 MNHEY, CDR2 SVGAGI. The CDR3, as DNA: TGTGCCAGCAGCAGCGTGACAGAGATCATCTATGGCTACACCTTC. Protein: CASSSVTEIIYGYTF.

This sequence joins TRBV5-1 and TRBJ2-1; D is possibly TRBD1 (7 bases). The CDR3 loop spans 16 amino acids. Germline V gene lookup returns CDR1 SGHRS and CDR2 YFSETQ. The V end was cut by 5 bases, the J end by 6 bases, with 21 bases between. The CDR3 is CASSHGGGSGANEQFF. In DNA form, the CDR3 reads TGCGCCAGCAGTCATGGAGGGGGCTCGGGAGCCAATGAGCAGTTCTTC.

This rearrangement joins TRBV6-5 to TRBJ2-2; D call uncertain. This CDR3 region has 16 residues. V gave up 2 bases and J gave up 2 bases, with 12 bases separating them. The germline gives CDR1 MNHEY, CDR2 SVGAGI. In DNA, the CDR3 is TGTGCCAGCAGTTACCCCCCTGATAGCAACACCGGGGAGCTGTTTTTT. This encodes CASSYPPDSNTGELFF.

The CDR3 loop reads CASSPGTGGPVGTEAFF. The CDR3 DNA follows: TGCGCCAGCAGTCCCGGGACAGGGGGCCCCGTGGGGACTGAAGCTTTCTTT. The chain links TRBV5-1 to TRBJ1-1, with 12 bases lining up with TRBD1. Trimming at V came to 5 bases and at J to 5 bases, leaving 13 bases not matched to a gene. The V gene's germline CDR1 is SGHRS and CDR2 YFSETQ. The CDR3 has 17 amino acids.